This T cell receptor beta chain originates from a study of CD8 T cells in Susac syndrome. Roughly 0.45 to 1 ug RNA was reverse transcribed with random hexamers. A single record per CDR3 protein comes from TCRdb applying MiXCR to the immunoSEQ multiplex PCR reads. The sample comprises about 210,000 distinct CDR3 sequences, over 90% of which are singletons, and 0.07% to 0.095% rests with the top ten. The sequence was collected from a human donor with multiple sclerosis. Material: CD4+ T cells from PBMCs.

CDR3 coding DNA: TGTGCCAGCAGTTCCCACGACAGGGCCTCCTCCAAATTCTACGAGCAGTACTTC. Translated, it gives CASSSHDRASSKFYEQYF. The chain has TRBV6-2 or TRBV6-3 and TRBJ2-7; 7 bases match TRBD1. Trimming cost V 4 bases and J 3 bases; bases outside gene matches: 18. This CDR3 has 18 residues. Germline CDR1 reads MNHEY; CDR2 reads SVGEGT.